This record looks at one TCR beta chain sequence and its context. Its antigen is undetermined. The repertoire was sequenced with immunoSEQ multiplex PCR; TCRdb's copy has only in-frame clones and lacks some. The data contain approximately 140,000 clones, about 88% of them singletons. Stated time point: baseline pretreatment blood. Treatment of the sample: 15 Gy SBRT to primary tumor, nephrectomy 4 weeks later. After SBRT, blood was collected at 2 and 4 weeks, plus baseline. Clear cell pathology was present in this patient's renal cell carcinoma. The sample comes from a study of radiation and T cells in renal cell carcinoma. The study, taken as a whole, reports: From baseline, blood top tumor clonotypes peaked at 2 weeks post-radiation.

The CDR3 loop spans 11 amino acids. Germline CDR1 LNHDA, CDR2 SQIVND (reference sequence). This receptor was taken from a woman in her seventies with renal cell carcinoma. Material: blood, obtained from a patient whose treatment included radiotherapy and nephrectomy. The chain uses TRBV19 and TRBJ1-1; D might be TRBD1 (6 bases). CDR3 region: CASRGGLQAFF. CDR3 nucleotide sequence: TGTGCATCCCGAGGGGGGCTACAAGCTTTCTTT.